This is a list of T cell receptor beta chains from one sample in a study of blood T cell repertoires in COVID-19. Some clones are missing from TCRdb's copy, which holds only in-frame ones; the method was immunoSEQ multiplex PCR. The sample includes 90,000 to 100,000 clones, roughly 80% of them seen just once. The specimen sequenced was peripheral blood. These receptors were obtained from a woman of 80 years or more with acute or convalescent COVID-19. Each CDR3 is given with its conserved first and last residue. D genes are given only for firm matches. Clone size is stated in some rows and not others, as once, few, many or a class when expanded.

abundance,v_gene,j_gene,d_gene,CDR3nt,CDR3aa
few,TRBV5-4,TRBJ1-4,NA,TGTGCCAGCAGCTCCCGGGACACCTTTGAAAAACTGTTTTTT,CASSSRDTFEKLFF
NA,TRBV2,TRBJ1-2,TRBD1,TGTGCCAGCAGGACCCCAGGGGGCCGGTATGGCTACACCTTC,CASRTPGGRYGYTF
NA,TRBV6-6,TRBJ2-4,TRBD2,TGTGCCAGCAGTGCAAGTCTAGCGGGGGTGGGCATTCAGTACTTC,CASSASLAGVGIQYF
NA,TRBV5-8,TRBJ1-5,NA,TGTGCCAGCAGCCTGGTGGCGGGTTTTAGCAATCAGCCCCAGCATTTT,CASSLVAGFSNQPQHF
NA,TRBV29-1,TRBJ2-5,NA,TGCAGCGTTGGGTTCCTACAAGAGACCCAGTACTTC,CSVGFLQETQYF
NA,TRBV5-4,TRBJ2-1,TRBD2,TGTGCCAGCAGCCATGGACTAGCGGGTAAGAATACCTACAATGAGCAGTTCTTC,CASSHGLAGKNTYNEQFF
NA,TRBV4-1,TRBJ2-2,TRBD2,TGCGCCAGCAGCCAAACTAGCGCCGGGGAGCTGTTTTTT,CASSQTSAGELFF
NA,TRBV11-2,TRBJ2-5,TRBD2,TGTGCCAGCAGCTTAGGACTAGCGGGGGGAGAGACCCAGTACTTC,CASSLGLAGGETQYF
NA,TRBV3-1/TRBV3-2,TRBJ2-7,NA,TGTGCCAGCAGCCAAATACGTCGGGCAGGGAGGTACGAGCAGTACTTC,CASSQIRRAGRYEQYF
NA,TRBV6-5,TRBJ2-2,NA,TGTGCCAGCAGTTCTCTGAGCCGGACCGGGGAGCTGTTTTTT,CASSSLSRTGELFF
NA,TRBV18,TRBJ2-1,TRBD2,TGTGCCAGCTCACCTACCGGGACTAGTGGCTACAATGAGCAGTTCTTC,CASSPTGTSGYNEQFF
NA,TRBV10-3,TRBJ2-3,NA,TGTGCCATCACCCTGACTAGTGGGGTCTCAGATACGCAGTATTTT,CAITLTSGVSDTQYF
few,TRBV11-2,TRBJ2-7,TRBD1,TGTGCCAGCAGCTCGACAGGGAACGAGCAGTACTTC,CASSSTGNEQYF
NA,TRBV3-1/TRBV3-2,TRBJ1-2,TRBD1,TGTGCCAGCAGCGTTCGGGACAGGGGGCGTGAAGGCTACACCTTC,CASSVRDRGREGYTF
NA,TRBV4-1,TRBJ2-2,NA,TGCGCCAGCAGCCAAATCACCCTCGGGGCCGGGGAGCTGTTTTTT,CASSQITLGAGELFF
NA,TRBV28,TRBJ1-1,NA,TGTGCCAGCACTAAAATGGGCATGCGAGTCCCCCAAGCTTTCTTT,CASTKMGMRVPQAFF
NA,TRBV7-2,TRBJ2-5,TRBD2,TGTGCCAGCAGCCCCGGGAGGGAGGGCTGGGAGACCCAGTACTTC,CASSPGREGWETQYF
NA,TRBV29-1,TRBJ2-7,NA,TGCAGCGTTGAAGAGCCAGGGGAGTCCTACGAGCAGTACTTC,CSVEEPGESYEQYF